The next 17 T cell receptor beta chains were all read from a single sample in a study of T cell clonality in common variable immunodeficiency. Clones were sequenced by immunoSEQ multiplex PCR, and TCRdb holds only the in-frame ones, with some missing. The data show tens of thousands of clones, none appearing only once, with approximately 2.8% held by the ten largest. What was sequenced was peripheral blood mononuclear cells. Receptors were obtained from a person aged 18 to 70 in good health.

This clone appeared many times. The read terminates 3 residues before the CDR3 end, so the remaining end is supplied by the germline J gene. The chain employs TRBV7-8 and TRBJ2-1; 7 bases agree with TRBD2. This CDR3 region has 17 residues. The V gene end was trimmed by 6 bases and the J gene end by 6 bases; junction bases not matched to a gene: 17. Germline CDR1 reads SGHVS; CDR2 reads FQNEAQ. The CDR3: CASSFQHRGTNPNEQFF. The CDR3 bases that were read are TGTGCCAGCAGTTTCCAACACCGCGGGACTAATCCCAATGAG.

This clone was counted ten times or more. The CDR3 DNA, read in part, is TGCAGTGCTAGAGATCTTTCCCGAGTAGGGCACACCGGGGAG. This gives the protein CSARDLSRVGHTGE. The entire CDR3 reads CSARDLSRVGHTGELFF. The gene calls are TRBV20-1 and TRBJ2-2; D remains unclear. The sequenced fragment ends 3 residues before the CDR3 boundary, so the rest is inferred from the germline J gene. V gave up 0 bases and J gave up 3 bases, with 17 bases separating them. This CDR3 contains 17 residues. Germline V gene lookup returns CDR1 DFQATT and CDR2 SNEGSKA (reference sequence).

The table lists this clone with many counts. With the read ending 3 residues before the CDR3 end, the germline J gene is used to fill in that end. The chain recombines TRBV20-1 with TRBJ2-3; D is perhaps TRBD2 (8 bases). CDR1 and CDR2 (germline): DFQATT, SNEGSKA (reference sequence). This CDR3 region has 13 residues. CDR3 DNA (partial): TGCAGAACGGGAGGGGGCAACACAGATACG. Protein: CRTGGGNTDT. The whole CDR3 region reads CRTGGGNTDTQYF.

This clone was observed many times. CDR3 residues: CASSPRQLLPNTEAFF. The CDR3 bases that were read are TGTGCCAGCTCACCCAGGCAGCTTCTCCCTAACACTGAA. The chain is built from TRBV18 and TRBJ1-1; the D is unclear. The missing CDR3 end, 3 residues past where the read stops, is filled in from the germline J gene. The CDR3 is 16 residues long. Germline-derived CDR1 and CDR2 are KGHSH and LQKENI. V was cut by 3 bases and J by 2 bases, with 16 bases left in between.

In this sample, this clone turned up many times. The read comes to an end 3 residues before the CDR3 does, leaving the germline J gene to fill in the end. This chain links TRBV14 with TRBJ2-3, with 7 bases fitting TRBD2. There are 16 residues in the CDR3. Per germline, CDR1 SGHDN and CDR2 FVKESK. J lost 2 bases, V lost 5 bases, and 10 bases had no gene match. The CDR3 bases that were read are TGTGCCAGCAGCGCACCCGGGACTACCTTCACAGATACG. It specifies CASSAPGTTFTDT. The entire CDR3 reads CASSAPGTTFTDTQYF.

This clone was counted ten times or more. Read data end 3 residues before the CDR3 end; the end is taken from the germline J gene. V and J are TRBV5-1 and TRBJ2-2; 8 bases are a match to TRBD2. Germline CDR1 is SGHRS and CDR2 is YFSETQ. CDR3 length: 16 amino acids. The trim removed 4 bases at V and 0 bases at J, leaving 5 bases unmatched. CDR3 DNA, as far as it was read: TGCGCCAGCAGCCCGGGGGGGACTACGAACACCGGGGAG. Encoded protein: CASSPGGTTNTGE. The complete CDR3 sequence is CASSPGGTTNTGELFF.

Ten or more counts support this clone. The CDR3 end falls 3 residues outside the read, so it is completed with the germline J gene. The chain combines TRBV19 with TRBJ1-1; 7 bases match TRBD1. Trimming removed 1 base from V and 5 bases from J; junction bases left unmatched: 4. Germline V gene sequence: CDR1 LNHDA, CDR2 SQIVND (reference sequence). The CDR3 consists of 14 residues. The CDR3 loop is CASSIARGRTEAFF. CDR3 bases read: TGTGCCAGTAGTATAGCCAGGGGGAGGACTGAA.

This clone was observed a handful of times. Sequencing ends 3 residues short of the CDR3 end; the germline J gene provides the rest. The chain joins TRBV19 to TRBJ1-1; D remains ambiguous. Germline V gene lookup returns CDR1 LNHDA and CDR2 SQIVND (reference sequence). The CDR3 runs to 16 residues. Here the CDR3 reads CASSPGSSNSEHEAFF. The CDR3 DNA, read in part, is TGTGCCAGTAGTCCCGGGTCATCCAACTCTGAACATGAG.

This clone has a count of ten or more. The read ends 3 residues early relative to the CDR3; the germline J gene fills the gap. V usage is TRBV5-4 and J usage is TRBJ2-5; weak D call: TRBD1 (5 bases). The CDR3 contains 15 residues. From germline, CDR1 is SGHNT and CDR2 YYREEE (reference sequence). Trimming removed 1 base at V and 1 base at J, with 11 bases between. The CDR3 reads CASSLRTNGQETQYF. The sequenced part of the CDR3 DNA is TGTGCCAGCAGCTTGAGGACAAATGGCCAAGAGACC.

This clone was detected many times. The CDR3 end is not reached by the read, which stops 3 residues before it; the germline J gene fills it in. The same CDR3 also results from other DNA sequences found in this sample. The chain combines TRBV7-9 with TRBJ2-3; TRBD2 might be the D (6 bases). CDR1 SEHNR and CDR2 FQNEAQ come from the germline V gene (reference sequence). Trimming shortened V by 1 base and J by 5 bases, and 10 bases separated the two germline ends. The CDR3 runs 14 residues. The CDR3 DNA, read in part, is TGTGCCAGCAGCTTAGGTCAAGCGGGAGATACG. Its protein product is CASSLGQAGDT. The whole CDR3 reads CASSLGQAGDTQYF.

This clone came up many times. The CDR3 is cut off 3 residues early in the read; its end comes from the germline J gene. This chain uses TRBV19 with TRBJ2-6; TRBD1 aligns across 8 bases. The J segment lost 3 bases and the V segment lost 3 bases, leaving 1 base of the junction unmatched. Germline V gives CDR1 LNHDA, CDR2 SQIVND (reference sequence). The CDR3 contains 15 residues. CDR3 region: CASSIRGLGANVLTF. The CDR3 DNA, read in part, is TGTGCCAGTAGTATCAGGGGGCTTGGGGCCAACGTC.

This clone was detected only a few times. With the read ending 3 residues before the CDR3 end, the germline J gene is used to fill in that end. The chain carries TRBV11-2 and TRBJ2-5; D ambiguous. Germline CDR1 is SGHAT and CDR2 is FQNNGV. This CDR3 is built from 15 residues. The germline V and J ends were trimmed by 6 bases and 4 bases, with 18 bases remaining between them. CDR3 DNA, as far as it was read: TGTGCCAGCAGAACAATAAAGGGTTCCGCAGAGACC. This encodes CASRTIKGSAET. The entire CDR3 reads CASRTIKGSAETQYF.

As regards this clone: The read is 3 residues too short to cover the CDR3 end, so that end is filled in from the germline J gene. Other DNA variants within this sample encode the same CDR3. The chain combines TRBV18 with TRBJ2-7; TRBD1 agrees at 8 bases. Trimming cost V 3 bases and J 0 bases; bases outside gene matches: 4. There are 15 residues in the CDR3. The germline gives CDR1 KGHSH, CDR2 LQKENI. The CDR3 protein is CASSPRQGSSYEQYF. The sequenced part of the CDR3 DNA is TGTGCCAGCTCACCCCGACAGGGGTCCTCCTACGAG.

This clone was observed at least ten times. Sequencing ends 3 residues short of the CDR3 end; the germline J gene provides the rest. The chain employs TRBV28 and TRBJ2-3, with TRBD2 identical over 7 bases. Germline CDR1 MDHEN, CDR2 SYDVKM. J gave up 6 bases and V 2 bases, and 8 bases lay outside the gene matches. The CDR3 has 15 residues. CDR3 bases read: TGTGCCAGCAGTTTACTAGCGGATGGGGGGGATACG. This sequence encodes CASSLLADGGDT. In full, the CDR3 reads CASSLLADGGDTQYF.

This clone was observed at least ten times. The read ends 3 residues shy of where the CDR3 ends; the end is completed using the germline J gene. The V and J genes are TRBV5-1 and TRBJ2-7; TRBD2 matches at 8 bases. CDR1 and CDR2 (germline): SGHRS, YFSETQ. This CDR3 has 15 residues. Trimming removed 4 bases from V and 2 bases from J; junction bases left unmatched: 8. The covered CDR3 bases are TGCGCCAGCAGCCTAACCGGGACTAGTCCCTACGAG. Translated: CASSLTGTSPYE. The entire CDR3 is CASSLTGTSPYEQYF.

The sample holds many counts of this clone. The read gets to within 3 residues of the CDR3 end, and the germline J gene fills in the rest. The rearrangement joins TRBV19 to TRBJ2-7, with 7 bases aligning to TRBD2. Germline trimming cut 9 bases from V and 4 bases from J; bases unmatched to any gene: 12. Germline V gene lookup returns CDR1 LNHDA and CDR2 SQIVND (reference sequence). There are 14 residues in the CDR3. CDR3 sequence reads: CARARTSADYEQYF. The part of the CDR3 DNA that was read is TGTGCCAGAGCTCGCACTAGCGCCGATTACGAG. Supplemented by reference TRBV19 and TRBJ2-7, the full variable domain reads DGGITQSPKYLFRKEGQNVTLSCEQNLNHDAMYWYRQDPGQGLRLIYYSQIVNDFQKGDIAEGYSVSREKKESFPLTVTSAQKNPTAFYLCARARTSADYEQYFGPGTRLTVT.

This clone was seen many times. The read ends 3 residues before the CDR3 terminus; that terminus is restored from the germline J gene. J is TRBJ2-5 and V is TRBV20-1; 11 bases are a match to TRBD2. The germline CDR1 and CDR2 sequences are DFQATT and SNEGSKA (reference sequence). V was clipped by 3 bases and J by 4 bases; unmatched bases: 7. CDR3 size: 15 residues. The CDR3 DNA, read in part, is TGCAGTGCTAGGGTCCGGACTAGCGGGCTAGAGACC. Its protein product is CSARVRTSGLET. The full CDR3 reads CSARVRTSGLETQYF.